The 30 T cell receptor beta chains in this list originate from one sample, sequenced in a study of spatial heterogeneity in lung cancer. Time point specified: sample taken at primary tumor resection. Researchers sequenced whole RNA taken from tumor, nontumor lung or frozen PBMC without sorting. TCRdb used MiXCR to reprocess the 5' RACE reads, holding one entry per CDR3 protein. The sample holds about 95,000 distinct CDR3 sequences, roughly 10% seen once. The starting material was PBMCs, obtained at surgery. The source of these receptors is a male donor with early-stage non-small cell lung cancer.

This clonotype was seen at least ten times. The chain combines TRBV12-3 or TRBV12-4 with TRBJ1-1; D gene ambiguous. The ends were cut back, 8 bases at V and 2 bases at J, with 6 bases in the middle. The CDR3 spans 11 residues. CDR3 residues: CASFDNTEAFF. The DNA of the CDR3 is TGTGCCAGCTTTGACAACACTGAAGCTTTCTTT.

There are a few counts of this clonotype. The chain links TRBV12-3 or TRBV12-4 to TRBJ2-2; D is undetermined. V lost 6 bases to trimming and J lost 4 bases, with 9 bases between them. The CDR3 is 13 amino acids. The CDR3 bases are TGTGCCAGCAGCCGTGTATTCACCGGGGAGCTGTTTTTT. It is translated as CASSRVFTGELFF.

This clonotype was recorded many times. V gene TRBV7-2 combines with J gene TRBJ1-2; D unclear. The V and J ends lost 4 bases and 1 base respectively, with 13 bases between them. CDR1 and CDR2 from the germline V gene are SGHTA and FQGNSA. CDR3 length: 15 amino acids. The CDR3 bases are TGTGCCAGCAGCTCCCGCCGCGGGAATAACTATGGCTACACCTTC. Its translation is CASSSRRGNNYGYTF.

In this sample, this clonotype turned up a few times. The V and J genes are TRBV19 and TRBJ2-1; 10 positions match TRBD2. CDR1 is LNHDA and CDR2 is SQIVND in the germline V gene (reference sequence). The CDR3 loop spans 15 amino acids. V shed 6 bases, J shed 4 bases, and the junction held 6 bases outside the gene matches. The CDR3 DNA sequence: TGTGCCAGTAGCTCGACTAGCGGGTGGTACAATGAGCAGTTCTTC. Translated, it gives CASSSTSGWYNEQFF.

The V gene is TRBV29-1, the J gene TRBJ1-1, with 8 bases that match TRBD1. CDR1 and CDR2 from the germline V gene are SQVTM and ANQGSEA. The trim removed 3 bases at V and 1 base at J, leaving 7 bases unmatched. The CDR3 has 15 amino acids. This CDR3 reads CSVDTAGTGNTEAFF. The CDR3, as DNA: TGCAGCGTTGACACTGCTGGGACAGGGAACACTGAAGCTTTCTTT.

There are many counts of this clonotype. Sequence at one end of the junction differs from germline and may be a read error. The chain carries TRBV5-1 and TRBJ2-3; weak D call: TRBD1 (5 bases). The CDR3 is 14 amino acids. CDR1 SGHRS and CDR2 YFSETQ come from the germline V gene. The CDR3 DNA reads TGTGCCAGCTCACGTACAGGTAGCACAGATACGCAGTATTTT. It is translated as CASSRTGSTDTQYF.

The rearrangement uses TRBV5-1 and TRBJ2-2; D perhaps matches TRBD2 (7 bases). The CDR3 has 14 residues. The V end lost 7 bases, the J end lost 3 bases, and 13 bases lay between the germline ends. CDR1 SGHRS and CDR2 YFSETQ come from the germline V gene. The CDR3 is CASRGAQDTGELFF. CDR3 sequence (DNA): TGCGCCAGCCGGGGGGCACAGGACACCGGGGAGCTGTTTTTT.

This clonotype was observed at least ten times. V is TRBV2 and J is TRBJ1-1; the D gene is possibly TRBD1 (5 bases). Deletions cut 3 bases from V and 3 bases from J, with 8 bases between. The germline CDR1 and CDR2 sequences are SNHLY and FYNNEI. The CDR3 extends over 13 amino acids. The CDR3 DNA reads TGTGCCAGCAGTGATCAGGGTTACACTGAAGCTTTCTTT. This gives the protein CASSDQGYTEAFF.

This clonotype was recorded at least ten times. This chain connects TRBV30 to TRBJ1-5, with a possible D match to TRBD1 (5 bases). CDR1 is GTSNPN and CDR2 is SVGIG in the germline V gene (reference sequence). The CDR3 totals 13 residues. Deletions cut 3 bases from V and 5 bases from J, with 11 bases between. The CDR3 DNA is TGTGCCTGGAGGGCAGGGAAGGATCAGCCCCAGCATTTT. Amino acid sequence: CAWRAGKDQPQHF.

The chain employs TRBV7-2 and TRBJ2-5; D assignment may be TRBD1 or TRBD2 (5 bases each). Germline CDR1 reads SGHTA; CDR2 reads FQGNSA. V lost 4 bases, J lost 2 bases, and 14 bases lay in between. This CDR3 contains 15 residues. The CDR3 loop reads CASSSAGTPQETQYF. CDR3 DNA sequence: TGTGCCAGCAGCTCCGCCGGGACGCCACAAGAGACCCAGTACTTC.

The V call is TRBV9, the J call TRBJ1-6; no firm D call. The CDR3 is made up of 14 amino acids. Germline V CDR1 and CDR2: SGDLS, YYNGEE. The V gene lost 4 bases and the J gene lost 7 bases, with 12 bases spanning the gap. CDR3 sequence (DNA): TGTGCCAGCAGCCCGGGGAGCCTCAATTCACCCCTCCACTTT. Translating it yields CASSPGSLNSPLHF.

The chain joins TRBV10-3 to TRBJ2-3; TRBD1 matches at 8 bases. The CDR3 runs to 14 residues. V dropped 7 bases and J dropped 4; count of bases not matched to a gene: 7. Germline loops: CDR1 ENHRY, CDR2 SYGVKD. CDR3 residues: CAINMGQAPDTQYF. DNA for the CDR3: TGTGCCATCAACATGGGACAGGCTCCAGATACGCAGTATTTT.

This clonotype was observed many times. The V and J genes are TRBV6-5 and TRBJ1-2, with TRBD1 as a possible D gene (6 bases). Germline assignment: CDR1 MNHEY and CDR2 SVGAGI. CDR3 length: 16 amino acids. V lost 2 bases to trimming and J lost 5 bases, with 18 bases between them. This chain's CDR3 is CASSYVQSDRAYGYTF. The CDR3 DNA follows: TGTGCCAGCAGTTACGTCCAATCGGACAGAGCTTATGGCTACACCTTC.

The CDR3 nucleotides read TGTGCCAGCAGTTTAGATCTCCCGGGACAGGGACCCTACGAGCAGTACTTC. Amino acids: CASSLDLPGQGPYEQYF. V gene TRBV28 combines with J gene TRBJ2-7; 9 bases align to TRBD1. V shed 2 bases and J 2 bases; nucleotides not matched to a gene: 10. The CDR3 extends over 17 amino acids. The germline gives CDR1 MDHEN, CDR2 SYDVKM.

The CDR3 loop reads CASSLRDIYEQYF. The CDR3 nucleotides are TGTGCCAGCAGTTTGCGGGACATCTACGAGCAGTACTTC. V and J are TRBV28 and TRBJ2-7, with D possibly being TRBD1 or TRBD2 (6 bases each). Germline loops: CDR1 MDHEN, CDR2 SYDVKM. The CDR3 is 13 amino acids. The V end lost 3 bases, the J end lost 3 bases, and 9 bases lay between the germline ends.

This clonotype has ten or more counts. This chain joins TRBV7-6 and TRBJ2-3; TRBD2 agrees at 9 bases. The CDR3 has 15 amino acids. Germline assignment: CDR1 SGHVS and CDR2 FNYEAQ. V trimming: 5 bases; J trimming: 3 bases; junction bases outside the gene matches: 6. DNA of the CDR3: TGTGCCAGCAGCGAGACTAGCGGACTAACAGATACGCAGTATTTT. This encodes CASSETSGLTDTQYF.

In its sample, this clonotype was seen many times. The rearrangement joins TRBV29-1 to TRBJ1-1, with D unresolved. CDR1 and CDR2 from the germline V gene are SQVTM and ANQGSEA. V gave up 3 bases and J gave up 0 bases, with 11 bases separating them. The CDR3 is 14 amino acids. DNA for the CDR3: TGCAGCGTTGAGCTGCAGAGATTGAACACTGAAGCTTTCTTT. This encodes CSVELQRLNTEAFF.

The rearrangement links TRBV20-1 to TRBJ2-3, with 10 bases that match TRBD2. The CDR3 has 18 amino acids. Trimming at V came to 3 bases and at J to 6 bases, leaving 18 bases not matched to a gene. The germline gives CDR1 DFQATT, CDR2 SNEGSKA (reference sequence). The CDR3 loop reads CSARYPGGKAGGPDTQYF. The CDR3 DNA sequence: TGCAGTGCTAGGTACCCCGGGGGAAAAGCGGGGGGGCCGGATACGCAGTATTTT.

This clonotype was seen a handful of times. The CDR3: CASSLGRGSIETQYF. CDR3 sequence (DNA): TGTGCCAGCAGCTTGGGGCGGGGGAGTATAGAGACCCAGTACTTC. The chain links TRBV7-7 to TRBJ2-5; TRBD2 matches 7 bases. The CDR3 extends over 15 amino acids. J gave up 4 bases and V 3 bases, and 8 bases lay outside the gene matches. The germline V gene encodes CDR1 SSHAT and CDR2 FNYEAQ (reference sequence). The full variable domain, with the rest looked up from reference TRBV7-7 and TRBJ2-5, is GAGVSQSPRYKVTKRGQDVTLRCDPISSHATLYWYQQALGQGPEFLTYFNYEAQPDKSGLPSDRFSAERPEGSISTLTIQRTEQRDSAMYRCASSLGRGSIETQYFGPGTRLLVL.

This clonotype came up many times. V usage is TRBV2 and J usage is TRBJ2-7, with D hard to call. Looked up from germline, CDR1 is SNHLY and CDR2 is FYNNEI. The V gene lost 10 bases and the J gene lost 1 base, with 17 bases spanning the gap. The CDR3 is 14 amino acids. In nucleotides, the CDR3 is TGTGCCACCAGGCCTAATGAAATGTCCTACGAGCAGTACTTC. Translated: CATRPNEMSYEQYF.

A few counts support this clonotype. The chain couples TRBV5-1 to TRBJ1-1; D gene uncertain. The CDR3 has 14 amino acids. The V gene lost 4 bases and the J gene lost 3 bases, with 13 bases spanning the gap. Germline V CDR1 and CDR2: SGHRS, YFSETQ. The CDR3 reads CASSPQIVDTEAFF. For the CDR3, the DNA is TGCGCCAGCAGCCCCCAGATAGTGGACACTGAAGCTTTCTTT.

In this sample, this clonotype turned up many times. The CDR3, as DNA: TGCAGCGTATGGACTGAAGAGACCCAGTACTTC. Its protein is CSVWTEETQYF. The genes are TRBV29-1 and TRBJ2-5; D possibly corresponds to TRBD2 (5 bases). Germline V gene sequence: CDR1 SQVTM, CDR2 ANQGSEA. This CDR3 is 11 amino acids long. V lost 6 bases to trimming and J lost 3 bases, with 8 bases between them.

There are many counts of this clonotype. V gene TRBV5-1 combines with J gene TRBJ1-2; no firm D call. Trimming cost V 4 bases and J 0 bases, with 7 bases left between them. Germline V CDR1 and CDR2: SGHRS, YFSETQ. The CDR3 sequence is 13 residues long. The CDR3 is CASSPDTNYGYTF. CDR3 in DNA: TGCGCCAGCAGCCCCGACACTAACTATGGCTACACCTTC.

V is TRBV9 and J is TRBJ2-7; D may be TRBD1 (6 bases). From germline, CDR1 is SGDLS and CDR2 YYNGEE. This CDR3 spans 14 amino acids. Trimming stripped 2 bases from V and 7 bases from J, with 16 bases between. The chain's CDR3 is CASSVGDIKGEQYF. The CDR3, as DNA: TGTGCCAGCAGCGTGGGGGACATCAAAGGGGAGCAGTACTTC.

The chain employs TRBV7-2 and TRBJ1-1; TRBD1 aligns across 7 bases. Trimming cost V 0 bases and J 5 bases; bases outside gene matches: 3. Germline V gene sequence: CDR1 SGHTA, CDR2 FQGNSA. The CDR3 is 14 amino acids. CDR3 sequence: CASSLAKGATEAFF. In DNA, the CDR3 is TGTGCCAGCAGCTTAGCGAAGGGGGCTACTGAAGCTTTCTTT. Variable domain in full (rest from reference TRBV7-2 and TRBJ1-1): GAGVSQSPSNKVTEKGKDVELRCDPISGHTALYWYRQSLGQGLEFLIYFQGNSAPDKSGLPSDRFSAERTGGSVSTLTIQRTQQEDSAVYLCASSLAKGATEAFFGQGTRLTVV.

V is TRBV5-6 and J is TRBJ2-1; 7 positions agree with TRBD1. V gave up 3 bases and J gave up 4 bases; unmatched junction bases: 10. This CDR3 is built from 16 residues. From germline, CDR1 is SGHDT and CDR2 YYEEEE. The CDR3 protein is CASSSWTGGVYNEQFF. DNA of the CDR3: TGTGCCAGCAGCTCATGGACAGGTGGGGTGTACAATGAGCAGTTCTTC.

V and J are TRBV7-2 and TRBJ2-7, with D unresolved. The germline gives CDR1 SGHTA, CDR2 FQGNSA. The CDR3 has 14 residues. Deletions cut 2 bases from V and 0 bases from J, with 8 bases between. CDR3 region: CASSLLGFSYEQYF. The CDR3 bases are TGTGCCAGCAGCTTATTAGGCTTCTCCTACGAGCAGTACTTC.

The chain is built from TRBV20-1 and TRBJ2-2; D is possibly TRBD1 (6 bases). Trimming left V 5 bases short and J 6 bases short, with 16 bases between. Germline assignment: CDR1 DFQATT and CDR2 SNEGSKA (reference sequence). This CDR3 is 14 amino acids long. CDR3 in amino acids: CSAVRTGFAGELFF. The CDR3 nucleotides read TGCAGTGCTGTTAGAACAGGGTTTGCCGGGGAGCTGTTTTTT.

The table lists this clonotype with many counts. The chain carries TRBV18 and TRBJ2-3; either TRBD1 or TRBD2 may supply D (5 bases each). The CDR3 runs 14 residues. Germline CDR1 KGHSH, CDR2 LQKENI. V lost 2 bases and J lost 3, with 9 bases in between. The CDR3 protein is CASSPTGRTDTQYF. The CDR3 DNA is TGTGCCAGCTCACCAACGGGGCGAACAGATACGCAGTATTTT. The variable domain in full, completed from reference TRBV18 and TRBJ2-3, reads NAGVMQNPRHLVRRRGQEARLRCSPMKGHSHVYWYRQLPEEGLKFMVYLQKENIIDESGMPKERFSAEFPKEGPSILRIQQVVRGDSAAYFCASSPTGRTDTQYFGPGTRLTVL.

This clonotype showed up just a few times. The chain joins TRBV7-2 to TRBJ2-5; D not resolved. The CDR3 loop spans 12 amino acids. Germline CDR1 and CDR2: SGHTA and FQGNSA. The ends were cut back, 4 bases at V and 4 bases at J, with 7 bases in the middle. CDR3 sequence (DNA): TGTGCCAGCAGCTGGACGACAGAGACCCAGTACTTC. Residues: CASSWTTETQYF.